The clone carrying this T cell receptor beta chain showed up many times. Its antigen is currently unknown. The length of the CDR3 is 15 residues. CDR1 is SEHNR, CDR2 FQNEAQ, per germline (reference sequence). V gave up 3 bases and J gave up 6 bases; unmatched junction bases: 9. The sample belongs to a study of early T cells in non-severe SARS-CoV-2 infection. Study at large: Unsorted whole-blood RNA was sequenced in bulk, leaving chains unpaired.

General study points: There was a bias toward anti-spike CD8 responses in VDJdb matching, which missed private and CD4 specificities.

Tagging with unique molecular identifiers was applied to individual cDNA molecules. TCRdb passed the 5' RACE reads through MiXCR, listing each CDR3 protein once. Of fewer than 85,000 distinct CDR3 sequences in the sample, roughly an eighth are singletons; the top ten hold about 6.4%. The chain uses TRBV7-9 and TRBJ2-7, with 9 bases identical to TRBD1. Sequencing was carried out using whole blood. This TCR was sampled from an adult who was a healthcare worker with PCR-confirmed SARS-CoV-2 infection or an uninfected control (not recorded which). CDR3 protein: CASSFLLGQGSEQYF. In DNA form, the CDR3 reads TGTGCCAGCAGCTTCCTCCTGGGACAGGGCAGCGAGCAGTACTTC.